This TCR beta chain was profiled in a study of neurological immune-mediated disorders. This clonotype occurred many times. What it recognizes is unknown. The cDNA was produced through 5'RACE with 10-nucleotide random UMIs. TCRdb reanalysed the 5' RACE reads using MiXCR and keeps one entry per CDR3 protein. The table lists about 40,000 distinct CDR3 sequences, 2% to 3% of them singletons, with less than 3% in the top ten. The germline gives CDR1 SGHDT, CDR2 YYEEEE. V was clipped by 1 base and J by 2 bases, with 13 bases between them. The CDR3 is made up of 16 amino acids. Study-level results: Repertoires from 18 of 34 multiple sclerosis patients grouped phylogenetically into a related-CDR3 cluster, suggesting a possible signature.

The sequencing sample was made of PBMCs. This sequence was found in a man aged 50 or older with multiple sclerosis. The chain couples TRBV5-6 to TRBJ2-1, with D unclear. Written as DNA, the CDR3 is TGTGCCAGCAGCTTGAAGGGTGACCAGACCTACAATGAGCAGTTCTTC. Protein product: CASSLKGDQTYNEQFF.